Listed below are T cell receptor beta chains from one sample, sequenced in a study of T cells in Graves' hyperthyroidism and ophthalmopathy. One entry per CDR3 protein results from TCRdb running MiXCR on the multiplex PCR reads. The sample contains hundreds of thousands of distinct CDR3 sequences, just over 45% of which appear only once. Sequencing was done on a sample of peripheral blood or thyroid tissue (not recorded which). The receptors were sampled from a woman aged 18-29 years with Graves' hyperthyroidism. Each CDR3 is given with its conserved first and last residue. Fields, in order: CDR3 protein, J gene, V gene.

CDR3: CATQAGTGYNQPQHF; J: TRBJ1-5; V: TRBV7-9
CDR3: CATSRDRGRDGYEQYF; J: TRBJ2-7; V: TRBV15
CDR3: CASSQYGELRGNTIYF; J: TRBJ1-3; V: TRBV14
CDR3: CAISPEGEDTIYF; J: TRBJ1-3; V: TRBV10-3
CDR3: CASSIGTGVSYEQYF; J: TRBJ2-7; V: TRBV7-3
CDR3: CASSQVKRNTEAFF; J: TRBJ1-1; V: TRBV14
CDR3: CATSRDRTDYSNQPQHF; J: TRBJ1-5; V: TRBV15
CDR3: CASSDGQASNQPQHF; J: TRBJ1-5; V: TRBV10-3
CDR3: CSVDGQGGYTF; J: TRBJ1-2; V: TRBV29-1
CDR3: CASTKGTETQYF; J: TRBJ2-5; V: TRBV6-4
CDR3: CASRATGVAGELFF; J: TRBJ2-2; V: TRBV7-2
CDR3: CSARVGVDGYTF; J: TRBJ1-2; V: TRBV20-1
CDR3: CSARVMRAPPNTEAFF; J: TRBJ1-1; V: TRBV20-1
CDR3: CASGLAAGRSNQPQHF; J: TRBJ1-5; V: TRBV11-1
CDR3: CASSLMPGGNGYTF; J: TRBJ1-2; V: TRBV5-1
CDR3: CASSLGVLAPEQYF; J: TRBJ2-7; V: TRBV12-3/TRBV12-4
CDR3: CASSQRGGQGDGYTF; J: TRBJ1-2; V: TRBV15
CDR3: CASSNRDGGDGYTF; J: TRBJ1-2; V: TRBV7-9
CDR3: CSERQVYGYTF; J: TRBJ1-2; V: TRBV29-1
CDR3: CASSRRDSPLHF; J: TRBJ1-6; V: TRBV19
CDR3: CASSPRPTYEQYF; J: TRBJ2-7; V: TRBV7-9
CDR3: CSASLTSGSSEQYF; J: TRBJ2-7; V: TRBV20-1
CDR3: CASSLAPGLETTGELFF; J: TRBJ2-2; V: TRBV11-1
CDR3: CSVVFSGGPDQPQHF; J: TRBJ1-5; V: TRBV29-1
CDR3: CASSTWGTLTPNQPQHF; J: TRBJ1-5; V: TRBV19
CDR3: CASSNEGGNSPLHF; J: TRBJ1-6; V: TRBV7-8
CDR3: CSVRLAGGGYEQYF; J: TRBJ2-7; V: TRBV29-1
CDR3: CASSLVGAEQYF; J: TRBJ2-7; V: TRBV7-8
CDR3: CASRQGPESFF; J: TRBJ1-1; V: TRBV14
CDR3: CAISEGVDTTF; J: TRBJ1-1; V: TRBV10-3
CDR3: CASSLALTRADTQYF; J: TRBJ2-3; V: TRBV7-9
CDR3: CASSAGQYSNQPQHF; J: TRBJ1-5; V: TRBV6-5
CDR3: CASSLVGATYF; J: TRBJ2-5; V: TRBV7-9
CDR3: CASSSYTTGKGTGELFF; J: TRBJ2-2; V: TRBV11-2
CDR3: CASSENLAAGDGYTF; J: TRBJ1-2; V: TRBV25-1
CDR3: CASSQAASGRMGTGELFF; J: TRBJ2-2; V: TRBV7-2
CDR3: CASSWTGTSNSGNTIYF; J: TRBJ1-3; V: TRBV7-3
CDR3: CAAAGSWRTEAFF; J: TRBJ1-1; V: TRBV2
CDR3: CASSLALGVLYGYTF; J: TRBJ1-2; V: TRBV7-2
CDR3: CASKETQYF; J: TRBJ2-5; V: TRBV12-3/TRBV12-4
CDR3: CASSVGSLWDGYTF; J: TRBJ1-2; V: TRBV7-2
CDR3: CASSEMPGSEAFF; J: TRBJ1-1; V: TRBV2
CDR3: CASSAGTGKLFF; J: TRBJ1-4; V: TRBV7-9
CDR3: CAGSQDYVGDSYEQYF; J: TRBJ2-7; V: TRBV7-2
CDR3: CATSSAVSGSETQYF; J: TRBJ2-5; V: TRBV24-1
CDR3: CASSGRDRGYGYTF; J: TRBJ1-2; V: TRBV7-2
CDR3: CASSIGGLKWTGELFF; J: TRBJ2-2; V: TRBV19
CDR3: CASSLQPGELFF; J: TRBJ2-2; V: TRBV12-3/TRBV12-4
CDR3: CASSSPGLLNTEAFF; J: TRBJ1-1; V: TRBV7-9
CDR3: CSATGDVQETQYF; J: TRBJ2-5; V: TRBV20-1
CDR3: CSVGWTNEKLFF; J: TRBJ1-4; V: TRBV29-1
CDR3: CASSRGLEIYEQYF; J: TRBJ2-7; V: TRBV5-1
CDR3: CSVTSGSFNTGELFF; J: TRBJ2-2; V: TRBV29-1
CDR3: CASSVSGGYSHEQYF; J: TRBJ2-7; V: TRBV2
CDR3: CSDPGTGVNEQYF; J: TRBJ2-7; V: TRBV20-1